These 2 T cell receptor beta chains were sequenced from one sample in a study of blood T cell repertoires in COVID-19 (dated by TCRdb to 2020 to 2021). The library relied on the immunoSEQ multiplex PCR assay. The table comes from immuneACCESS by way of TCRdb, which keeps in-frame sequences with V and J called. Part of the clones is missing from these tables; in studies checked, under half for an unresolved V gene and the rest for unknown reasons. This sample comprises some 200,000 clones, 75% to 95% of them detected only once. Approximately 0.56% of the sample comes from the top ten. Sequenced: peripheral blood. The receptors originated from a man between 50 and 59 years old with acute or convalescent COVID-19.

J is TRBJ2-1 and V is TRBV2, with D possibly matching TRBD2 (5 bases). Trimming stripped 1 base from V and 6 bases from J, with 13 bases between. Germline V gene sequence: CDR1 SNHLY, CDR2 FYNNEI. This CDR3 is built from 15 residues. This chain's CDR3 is CASSEDPGLGNEQFF. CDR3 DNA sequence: TGTGCCAGCAGTGAAGACCCGGGGTTAGGCAATGAGCAGTTCTTC.

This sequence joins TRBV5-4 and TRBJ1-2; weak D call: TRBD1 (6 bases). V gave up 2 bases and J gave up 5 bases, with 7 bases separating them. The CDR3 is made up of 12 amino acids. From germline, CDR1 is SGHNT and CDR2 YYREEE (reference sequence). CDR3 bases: TGTGCCAGCAGCTTACAGGGATATGGCTACACCTTC. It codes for CASSLQGYGYTF. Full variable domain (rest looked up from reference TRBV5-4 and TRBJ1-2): ETGVTQSPTHLIKTRGQQVTLRCSSQSGHNTVSWYQQALGQGPQFIFQYYREEENGRGNFPPRFSGLQFPNYSSELNVNALELDDSALYLCASSLQGYGYTFGSGTRLTVV.